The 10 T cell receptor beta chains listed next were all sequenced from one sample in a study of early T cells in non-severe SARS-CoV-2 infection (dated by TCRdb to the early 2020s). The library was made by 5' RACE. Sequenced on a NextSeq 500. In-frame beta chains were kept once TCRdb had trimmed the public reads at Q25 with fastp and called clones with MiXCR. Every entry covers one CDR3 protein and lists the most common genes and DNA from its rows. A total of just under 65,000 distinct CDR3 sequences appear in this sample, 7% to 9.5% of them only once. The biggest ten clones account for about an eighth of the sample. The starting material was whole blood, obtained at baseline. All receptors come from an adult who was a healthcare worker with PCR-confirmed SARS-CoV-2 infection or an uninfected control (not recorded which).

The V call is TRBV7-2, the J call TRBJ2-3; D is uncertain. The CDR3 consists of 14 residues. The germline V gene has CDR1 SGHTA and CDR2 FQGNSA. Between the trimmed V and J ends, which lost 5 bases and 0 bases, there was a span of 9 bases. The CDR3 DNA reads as TGTGCCAGCAGCACATATTATAGCACAGATACGCAGTATTTT. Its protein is CASSTYYSTDTQYF.

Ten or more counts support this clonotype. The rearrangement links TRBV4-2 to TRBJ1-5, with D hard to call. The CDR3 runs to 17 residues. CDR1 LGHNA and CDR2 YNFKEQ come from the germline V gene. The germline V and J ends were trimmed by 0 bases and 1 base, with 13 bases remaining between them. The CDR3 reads CASSQEGGLGSNQPQHF. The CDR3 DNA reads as TGTGCCAGCAGCCAAGAGGGAGGGCTAGGGAGCAATCAGCCCCAGCATTTT.

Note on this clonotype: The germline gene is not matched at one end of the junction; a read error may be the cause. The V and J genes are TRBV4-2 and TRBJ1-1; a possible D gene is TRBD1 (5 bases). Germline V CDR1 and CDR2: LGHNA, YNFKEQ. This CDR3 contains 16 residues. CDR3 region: CASSQGDSQVNTEVFF. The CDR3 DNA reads TGTGCCAGCAGCCAGGGTGACAGTCAGGTGAACACTGAAGTTTTCTTT.

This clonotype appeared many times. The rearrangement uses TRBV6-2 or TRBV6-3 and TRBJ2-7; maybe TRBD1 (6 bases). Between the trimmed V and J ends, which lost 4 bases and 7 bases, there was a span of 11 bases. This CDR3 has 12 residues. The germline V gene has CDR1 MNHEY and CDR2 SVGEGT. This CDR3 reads CASSWGPTEQYF. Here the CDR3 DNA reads TGTGCCAGCAGTTGGGGGCCAACGGAGCAGTACTTC.

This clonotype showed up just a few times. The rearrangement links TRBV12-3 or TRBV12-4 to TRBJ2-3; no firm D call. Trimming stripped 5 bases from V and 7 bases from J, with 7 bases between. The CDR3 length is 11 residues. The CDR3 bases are TGTGCCAGCAGTCCCCTCCATACGCAGTATTTT. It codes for CASSPLHTQYF.

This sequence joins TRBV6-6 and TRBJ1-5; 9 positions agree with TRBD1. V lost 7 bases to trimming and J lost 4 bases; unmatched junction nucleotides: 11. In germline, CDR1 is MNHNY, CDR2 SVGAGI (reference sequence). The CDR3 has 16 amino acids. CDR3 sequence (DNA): TGTGCCAGCACCCATGGGGGACAGGGTTTAAATCAGCCCCAGCATTTT. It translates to CASTHGGQGLNQPQHF.

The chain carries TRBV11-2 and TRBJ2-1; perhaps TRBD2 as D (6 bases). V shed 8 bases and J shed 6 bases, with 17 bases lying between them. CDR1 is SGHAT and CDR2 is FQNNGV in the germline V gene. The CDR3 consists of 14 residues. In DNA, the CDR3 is TGTGCCAGCGGATTGACTAGAACCTCCAATGAGCAGTTCTTC. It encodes CASGLTRTSNEQFF.

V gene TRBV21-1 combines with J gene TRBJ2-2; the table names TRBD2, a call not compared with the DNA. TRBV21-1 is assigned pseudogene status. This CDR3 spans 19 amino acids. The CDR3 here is CASSNRPSTGGLDTGELFF. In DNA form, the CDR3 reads TGTGCCAGCAGCAATCGCCCCTCGACGGGAGGGCTGGACACCGGGGAGCTGTTTTTT.

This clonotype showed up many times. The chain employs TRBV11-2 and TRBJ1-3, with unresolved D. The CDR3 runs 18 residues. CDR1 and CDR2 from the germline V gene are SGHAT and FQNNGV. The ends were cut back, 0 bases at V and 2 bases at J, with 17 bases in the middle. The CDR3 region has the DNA TGTGCCAGCAGCTTAGATCCCAGACACGGAGAGGCTGGAAACACCATATATTTT. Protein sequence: CASSLDPRHGEAGNTIYF.

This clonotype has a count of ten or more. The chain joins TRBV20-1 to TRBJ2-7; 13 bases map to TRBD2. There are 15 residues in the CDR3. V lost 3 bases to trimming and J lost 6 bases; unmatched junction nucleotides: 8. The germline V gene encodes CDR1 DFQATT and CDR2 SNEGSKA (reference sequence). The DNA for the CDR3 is TGCAGTGCTAGGGTTACTAGCGGGAGGGCTCGCGAGCAGTACTTC. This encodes CSARVTSGRAREQYF.